The clone carrying this T cell receptor beta chain was observed a handful of times. As yet, its antigen is unknown. This CDR3 is built from 13 residues. CDR1 LNHDA and CDR2 SQIVND come from the germline V gene (reference sequence). Trimming stripped 6 bases from V and 5 bases from J, with 13 bases between. This sample was taken from a study of T cell repertoires in cytomegalovirus infection. TCRdb ran MiXCR on the reads and lists one entry per CDR3 protein. Here the sample spans approximately 110,000 distinct CDR3 sequences, 9.5% to 13% being singletons. V is TRBV19 and J is TRBJ2-5, with unresolved D. The sample was PBMCs, sequenced either directly or after in vitro stimulation (not recorded which). The sequence came from a human donor in good health (CMV status not recorded). Some clones in this sample may be carry-over from other donors' samples. In nucleotides, the CDR3 is TGTGCCAGTAGAGATAGGCAGTTTGAGACCCAGTACTTC. This gives the protein CASRDRQFETQYF.